The rows below give T cell receptor beta chains drawn from one sample of a study of CXCR3-negative and CXCR3-positive naive CD8 T cells. After re-calling the 5' RACE reads, TCRdb lists one entry per CDR3 protein, DNA absent. The sample holds some 49,000 distinct CDR3 sequences. Sequencing was carried out using naive CXCR3- CD8+ T cells from blood. Every receptor here comes from a human donor in good health. Some clones in this sample may be carry-over from other donors' samples. Both conserved end residues are part of each CDR3.

CDR3aa: CSPLQAQGTEAFF; v_gene: TRBV20-1; len: 13; j_gene: TRBJ1-1
CDR3aa: CSVEDTWTGANYGYTF; v_gene: TRBV29-1; len: 16; j_gene: TRBJ1-2
CDR3aa: CASSFSGVSEDTQYF; v_gene: TRBV12-3/TRBV12-4; len: 15; j_gene: TRBJ2-3
CDR3aa: CSASMGDSYEQYF; v_gene: TRBV20-1; len: 13; j_gene: TRBJ2-7
CDR3aa: CASSLKVYTEAFF; v_gene: TRBV27; len: 13; j_gene: TRBJ1-1
CDR3aa: CASSFHGYLNTEAFF; v_gene: TRBV28; len: 15; j_gene: TRBJ1-1
CDR3aa: CASSASGEYEQYF; v_gene: TRBV10-1; len: 13; j_gene: TRBJ2-7
CDR3aa: CSGLDGWIDEQYF; v_gene: TRBV29-1; len: 13; j_gene: TRBJ2-7
CDR3aa: CASSYSVQADTQYF; v_gene: TRBV6-5; len: 14; j_gene: TRBJ2-3
CDR3aa: CASRKSGLDTQYF; v_gene: TRBV14; len: 13; j_gene: TRBJ2-3
CDR3aa: CASRAYNEQFF; v_gene: TRBV12-3/TRBV12-4; len: 11; j_gene: TRBJ2-1
CDR3aa: CASSPLAGVGQETQYF; v_gene: TRBV28; len: 16; j_gene: TRBJ2-5
CDR3aa: CASSLTGVAYGYTF; v_gene: TRBV5-1; len: 14; j_gene: TRBJ1-2
CDR3aa: CASSEGQSSGELFF; v_gene: TRBV6-2/TRBV6-3; len: 14; j_gene: TRBJ2-2
CDR3aa: CASSQGATNTEAFF; v_gene: TRBV4-3; len: 14; j_gene: TRBJ1-1
CDR3aa: CASSPDRTVPTTNEKLFF; v_gene: TRBV14; len: 18; j_gene: TRBJ1-4
CDR3aa: CASSLFRGWVTEAFF; v_gene: TRBV28; len: 15; j_gene: TRBJ1-1
CDR3aa: CSVGLFHTGELFF; v_gene: TRBV29-1; len: 13; j_gene: TRBJ2-2
CDR3aa: CASSPWDGLAKNIQYF; v_gene: TRBV7-6; len: 16; j_gene: TRBJ2-4
CDR3aa: CASSLLQPAGETQYF; v_gene: TRBV7-9; len: 15; j_gene: TRBJ2-5